The clone carrying this T cell receptor beta chain has only a few counts. The antigen is unknown. The sample comes from a study of identical twins. TCRdb called the 5' RACE reads again in MiXCR, with one record for every CDR3 protein. Here the sample spans about 470,000 distinct CDR3 sequences, roughly 26% being singletons. CDR1 is MNHNS and CDR2 is SASEGT in the germline V gene. With 4 bases clipped from V and 7 bases from J, the junction kept 13 bases outside the gene matches. CDR3 size: 16 residues. Regarding the study as a whole: Conclusions rested on cross-sectional statistics rather than following the same donors.

This sample was shared with a second study, whose subject was T cells expressing NK-cell markers.

The chain employs TRBV6-1 and TRBJ2-3; 8 nucleotides agree with TRBD1. This clonotype was obtained from a woman aged 18-30 years in good health. The sample was CD4+ T cells sorted from blood. The CDR3 region has the DNA TGTGCCAGCAGTGCCCAGGCCCCCGGACAGGGTTATACGCAGTATTTT. Its translation: CASSAQAPGQGYTQYF.